This TCR beta chain was recorded in a study of blood T cell repertoires in COVID-19. Study-wide background: There were acute and convalescent COVID-19 samples, and they came from the United States, Italy and Spain. The cDNA or gDNA used as material had been derived from T cells, B-cell-depleted T cells, or PBMCs.

Original analysis: The authors estimated nucleated cell counts from reference gene primer amplification. Here immunoSEQ multiplex PCR was the method, and the copy in TCRdb shows in-frame clones only, minus some. Clonal size and the V and J genes are those of that table, whereas D and trimming came from the DNA. The profile shows approximately 61,000 clones, around 90% of them singletons. CDR1 and CDR2 (germline): SGHTA, FQGNSA. This CDR3 contains 16 residues. Losses at the gene ends were 5 bases for V and 1 base for J; bases not matched to a gene: 5. The sample consisted of peripheral blood. The TCR sequence derives from a woman aged 80 or over with active COVID-19. The chain couples TRBV7-2 to TRBJ2-2; 9 bases map to TRBD2. CDR3 protein: CASSPYSGGNTGELFF. The CDR3 region has the DNA TGTGCCAGCAGCCCTTATAGCGGGGGGAACACCGGGGAGCTGTTTTTT.